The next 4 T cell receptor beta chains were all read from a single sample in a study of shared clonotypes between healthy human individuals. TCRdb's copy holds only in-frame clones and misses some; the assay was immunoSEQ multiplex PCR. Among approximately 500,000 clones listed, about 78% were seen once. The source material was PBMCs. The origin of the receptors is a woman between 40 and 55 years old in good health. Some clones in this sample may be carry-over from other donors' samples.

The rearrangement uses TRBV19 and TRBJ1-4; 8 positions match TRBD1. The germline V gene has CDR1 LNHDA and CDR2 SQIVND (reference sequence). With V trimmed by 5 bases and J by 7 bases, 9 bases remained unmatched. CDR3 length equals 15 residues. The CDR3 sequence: CASSPRTGMIEKLFF. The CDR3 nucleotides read TGTGCCAGTAGTCCCCGGACAGGGATGATTGAAAAACTGTTTTTT.

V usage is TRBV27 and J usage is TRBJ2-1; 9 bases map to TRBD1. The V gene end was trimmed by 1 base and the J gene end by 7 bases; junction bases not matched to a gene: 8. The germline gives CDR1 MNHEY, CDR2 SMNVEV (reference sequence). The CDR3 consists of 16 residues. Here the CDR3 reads CASSLLTGTGTNEQFF. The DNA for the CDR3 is TGTGCCAGCAGTTTATTGACCGGGACAGGGACGAATGAGCAGTTCTTC.

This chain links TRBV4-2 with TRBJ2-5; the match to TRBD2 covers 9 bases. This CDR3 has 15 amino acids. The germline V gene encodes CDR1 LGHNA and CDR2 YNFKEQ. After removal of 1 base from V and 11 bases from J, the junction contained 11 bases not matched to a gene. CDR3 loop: CASSQGASGAWEQYF. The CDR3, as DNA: TGTGCCAGCAGCCAAGGGGCTAGCGGGGCCTGGGAGCAGTACTTC.

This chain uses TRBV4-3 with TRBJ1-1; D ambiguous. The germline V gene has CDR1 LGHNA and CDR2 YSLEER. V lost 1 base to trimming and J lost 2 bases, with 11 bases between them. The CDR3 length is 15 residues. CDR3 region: CASSQGLRVNTEAFF. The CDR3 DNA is TGCGCCAGCAGCCAAGGTCTTAGAGTAAACACTGAAGCTTTCTTT.